This T cell receptor (beta chain) was observed in a study of cytomegalovirus exposure and HLA in healthy donors (TCRdb year 2017). Looking at the study overall: An earlier analysis of about 560 of the donors reported approximately 260 Gb of sequence data and some 110 million unique TCR beta sequences obtained from some 170 million T cells. Around 320 gigabases of sequencing data and tens of millions of unique TCR sequences were included in an early release covering several hundred HLA-typed donors. Of the roughly 400 genotyped donors, more than 75% were placed in the genetic ancestry cluster associated with self-reported Caucasian donors. The aim of the study was to test whether cataloging public T cell receptors could identify signatures of past pathogen exposure. The study used immunosequencing to profile the T cell repertoires of about 670 subjects and linked those repertoires to cytomegalovirus serostatus. A separate validation cohort of over a hundred different subjects was used in addition to the approximately 700-subject first cohort. To predict cytomegalovirus infection status, the study brought together high-throughput TCR immunosequencing, statistical association of individual TCRs with disease status, and machine learning. To study patterns of TCR occurrence, a later analysis re-analyzed previously published TCR beta repertoires from just over 650 donors and added high-resolution HLA genotyping. In the later analysis, no new phenotypic data were used to find candidate immune exposures; instead, reliance was placed on TCR beta sequences and their occurrence across donors. An earlier analysis of roughly 600 of the donors used high-throughput TCR beta sequencing to judge whether each TCR beta V gene segment behaved as functional or pseudogenic. Donor age, sex, ethnicity and CMV serostatus were collected together with the repertoire data. In a later genetic analysis, genome-wide SNP genotypes for about three fifths of the 666 donors were used, and that subset was treated as a discovery cohort. All discovery cohort repertoires had been generated on a single sequencing platform. HLA typing included class I and class II loci at four-digit resolution. The number of typed donors differed by locus: about 629-630 for A, B, C, DRB1 and DQB1; some 500 for DQA1; some 610 for DPA1; and some 450 for DPB1. Four or five DR-DQ haplotypes were handled as single units for association and clustering because linkage in the cohort was strong. Among around 400 genotyped donors of the cohort, an average of approximately 240,000 unique TCR beta nucleotide sequences was sequenced per donor, of which about 18% were non-productive. Paper-wide results and their limitations: Linkage disequilibrium might explain the correlated functional status among segregating V segments, but an unknown experimental factor could not be excluded. In a later genetic analysis, fewer N-insertions in productive TCRs were reported among donors in an Asian-associated ancestry cluster than the roughly 710-donor mean. According to a later analysis, TCR association rates differed among HLA loci, with DRB1 alleles showing the most associated TCRs and HLA-C alleles showing the fewest. The sequencing pipeline was judged likely to have produced a cluster of highly shared sequence variants as a technical artifact. A further reported finding was that TCR beta sequences accurately predicted the HLA-A and HLA-B alleles for most subjects in the first cohort. Strong co-occurrence of HLA alleles, especially DR and DQ, made assigning TCR associations to individual alleles difficult. At a false discovery rate of 0.05, a later analysis linked some 18,000 TCR beta sequences to specific HLA alleles. Immune exposure information for the cohort was limited to CMV serostatus. In both the original and validation cohorts, the classifier was reported to diagnose cytomegalovirus status with high specificity and sensitivity. In an earlier analysis of approximately 590 of the donors, most TCR beta V segments appeared in productive rearrangements about 87% or about 30% of the time, broadly matching IMGT annotations. The 87-base-pair reads could not distinguish some IMGT-functional V segments, including TRBV6-2 and TRBV6-3, so those segments were excluded. In this cohort, only TCR beta chains were sequenced, and detectable features were limited by the absence of alpha or paired-chain data. Because HLA typing was unavailable for some donors at each locus, only the typed subset was used in association tests. A later analysis found that HLA-associated TCR beta chains were more clonally expanded and had lower generation probabilities than equally common non-associated chains. Sequencing depth was assumed to be roughly uniform across donors in the presence/absence analyses, though that assumption may not hold. In vitro tests confirmed that a few of the cytomegalovirus-associated TCR beta chains recognize cytomegalovirus antigens. Across donors, most TCR sequences were observed very rarely, whereas some public TCRs were present in many individuals. Because counts were too low, roughly 16 rarely observed V segments, including chromosome 9 orphons, were excluded from the earlier analysis of several hundred of the donors. A later analysis found that most CMV-associated TCR beta chains appeared HLA-restricted, with HLA associations seemingly driven largely by CMV exposure. In the study, around 150 TCR beta chains were listed as associated with cytomegalovirus. It was suggested by the authors that the approach could potentially be generalized to other disease states and immunological phenotypes. According to a later analysis, parvovirus B19, influenza, CMV and Epstein-Barr virus appeared linked to several top co-occurrence clusters. A later genetic analysis associated a missense DCLRE1C variant with V-gene and J-gene trimming of TCR beta chains, and an independent cohort replicated the association.

A distance of 12 bases separates the germline ends of V and J, which lose 0 bases and 0 bases respectively. As encoded in the germline V gene, CDR1 is MRHNA while CDR2 is SNTAGT. The CDR3 goes from the cysteine to the phenylalanine over 17 residues. Only CDR3 DNA is held: 51 bases, read in frame from base 1. This clone was seen only once. Its antigen is currently not known. Per-nucleotide qualities are absent, and no much larger clonotype sits a single base away. The library came from the immunoSEQ multiplex PCR assay. For the multiplex PCR, a mixture combining 60 forward primers for TCR Vbeta segments and 13 reverse primers for TCR Jbeta segments was used. The CDR3 region of rearranged TCR beta genes was amplified from genomic DNA by a multiplex PCR assay. Amplified TCR beta libraries were sequenced as 87-base-pair reads on the Illumina HiSeq System. In the original analysis: A later analysis tallied tens of millions of unique TCR beta chains across the approximately 670 repertoires, and about 12 million of those chains were shared by two or more donors. A nearest-neighbor algorithm error-corrected the raw reads and collapsed the reads into unique sequences, merging closely related sequences to remove PCR and sequencing errors. To assign V, D and J gene segments, CDR3 sequences were aligned to IMGT reference sequences. Each retained sequence needed at least a six-nucleotide match to both a V gene segment and a J gene segment. A rearrangement was called productive if the CDR3 had no stop codons and remained in frame with V and J, and every other rearrangement was called non-productive. CDR3 was defined by IMGT convention, running from the second conserved V-encoded cysteine to the conserved J-encoded phenylalanine. Sequences without an unambiguous match to a single V gene segment were excluded from the earlier analysis of a few hundred of the donors. In an earlier analysis of 587 of the donors, V segments were called functional above 56.7% productive rearrangements and were called segregating when the between-donor standard deviation exceeded 5%. A statistical classification framework was developed to diagnose cytomegalovirus status using the catalog of TCR beta chain sequences. In a later analysis, V and J genes were assigned by comparing TCR nucleotide sequences against IMGT/GENE-DB human TR gene sequences. The TCRdist pipeline was used in a later analysis to assign CDR3 sequences and most-parsimonious VDJ recombination scenarios. In a later analysis, each TCR beta chain was defined by its CDR3 amino acid sequence together with its V-gene family, and reads without a unique V-gene family were excluded. A later analysis removed roughly 590 highly shared, low-generation-probability nucleotide sequences to deal with suspected cross-contamination and a sequencing artifact. In a later analysis, a clonal expansion index was calculated for each public chain from normalized within-repertoire ranks of inferred template counts. In a later analysis, generation probabilities were computed with a VDJ recombination model fitted to out-of-frame rearrangements, and the resulting probabilities were checked against IGoR. A later analysis scored TCR-TCR, TCR-HLA and TCR-CMV co-occurrence with hypergeometric tests, applying a repertoire-size bias correction to TCR pairs. To estimate false discovery rates, a later analysis permuted the HLA or CMV assignments 20 times. A later analysis grouped co-occurring TCRs with DBSCAN, adding TCRdist sequence similarity when clustering within HLA-allele-positive subsets. Co-occurrence clustering excluded repertoires with fewer than 30,000 or more than 120,000 public chains, plus five with anomalous nucleotide sharing. TCRdb retrieved this table from immuneACCESS and kept in-frame rearrangements only. Not all clones are present; in checked studies, unresolved V genes account for under half, and no reason is known for the remainder. The D gene and trimming were derived from the DNA, and the V and J assignments and clone size from that table. The sample data list some 110,000 clones, and around three quarters of these were observed just once. The leading ten clones occupy about 12% of the sample.

The cohort consisted of 600 or so healthy bone marrow donors. At the time of sampling, every cohort member was nominally healthy, though immune exposures that went unrecorded were likely present. The donor tested CMV seropositive and was one of the 289 seropositive cohort members. Every donor gave a peripheral blood sample, and the peripheral blood mononuclear cells from that sample were used for TCR beta sequencing. Genomic DNA extraction from the blood cell samples was performed with the Qiagen DNeasy Blood Extraction Kit. The sequence derives from a woman aged 55-70 years in good health and CMV-seropositive. The rearrangement joined TRBV6-4 to TRBJ2-1; tentative D gene TRBD1, with 5 bases matching. The sample comprised PBMCs. Here the CDR3 is given as CASSDSLRTSSYNEQFF. The nucleotides read TGTGCCAGCAGTGACTCTTTAAGGACAAGCTCCTACAATGAGCAGTTCTTC.